This TCR beta chain emerged from a study of T cells in localized non-small cell lung cancer. Study-level points and caveats: Overall survival was longer when the density of T cells in the blood was higher. Sequencing, confined to only one tumor region, leaves heterogeneity possible. The appearance of a median around 57 of the top 100 tumor clones was seen in adjacent lung. T cell clonality was highest in uninvolved adjacent lung, above tumor.

Comments on this clone: What it binds is unknown.

Here immunoSEQ multiplex PCR was the method, and the copy in TCRdb shows in-frame clones only, minus some. The table shows around 90,000 clones, with around 80% occurring only once. This CDR3 has 13 residues. In germline, CDR1 is SGHDT, CDR2 YYEEEE. Trimming took off 7 bases at V and 4 bases at J, with 11 bases between the two ends. The clonotype was recovered from a man aged 40 to 69 with stage II squamous cell lung carcinoma. The rearrangement links TRBV5-6 to TRBJ2-2; D remains unclear. Source: PBMCs, taken before any cancer treatment. DNA for the CDR3: TGTGCCAGCTCAGACCCCCTCACCGGGGAGCTGTTTTTT. This encodes CASSDPLTGELFF.